This entry concerns a single TCR beta chain. The antigen remains unidentified. One end of the junction does not line up with germline, which may come from a read error. This entry is derived from a study of cytomegalovirus exposure and HLA in healthy donors. Study information: The study placed around 80% of its approximately 360 genotyped donors in the Caucasian-associated ancestry cluster. Findings and caveats of the study: HLA-A and HLA-B allele assignments for most subjects were reportedly predicted accurately using TCR beta sequences. The classifier, whose performance was assessed in both the original and validation cohorts, reportedly diagnosed cytomegalovirus status with high specificity and sensitivity. Earlier results showed most TCR beta V segments being productive about 87% or about 30% of the time.

A multiplex PCR was run with 60 Vbeta primers and 13 Jbeta primers. Sequencing used immunoSEQ multiplex PCR; TCRdb keeps in-frame clones, though not all of them. Of around 180,000 clones listed, over 60% are singletons. From germline, CDR1 is SGHNT and CDR2 YENEEA. CDR3 size: 16 residues. Sequencing was done on a sample of PBMCs. This clonotype was obtained from a man between 35 and 55 years old in good health and CMV-seronegative. The genes are TRBV11-3 and TRBJ2-3; 8 nucleotides line up with TRBD2. CDR3 DNA: TGTGCCAGCAGTTTAGTATTACTAGCGGGCACAGATACGCAGTATTTT. This gives the protein CASSLVLLAGTDTQYF.